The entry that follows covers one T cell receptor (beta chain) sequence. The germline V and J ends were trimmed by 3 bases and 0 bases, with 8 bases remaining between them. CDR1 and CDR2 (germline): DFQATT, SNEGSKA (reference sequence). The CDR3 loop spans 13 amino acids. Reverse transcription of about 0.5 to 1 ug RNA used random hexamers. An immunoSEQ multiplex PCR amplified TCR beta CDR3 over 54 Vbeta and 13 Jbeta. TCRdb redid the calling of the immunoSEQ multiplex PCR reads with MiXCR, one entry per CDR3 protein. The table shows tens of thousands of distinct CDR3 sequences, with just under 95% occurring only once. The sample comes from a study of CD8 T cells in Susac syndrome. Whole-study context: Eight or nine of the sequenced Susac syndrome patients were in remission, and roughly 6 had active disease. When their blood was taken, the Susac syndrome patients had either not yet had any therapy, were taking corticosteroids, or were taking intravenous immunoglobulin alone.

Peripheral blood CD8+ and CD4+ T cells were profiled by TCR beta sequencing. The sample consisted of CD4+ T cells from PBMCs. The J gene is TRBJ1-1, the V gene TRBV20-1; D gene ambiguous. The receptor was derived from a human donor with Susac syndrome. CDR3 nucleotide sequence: TGCAGTGCTAGTTCACAGATGAACACTGAAGCTTTCTTT. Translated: CSASSQMNTEAFF.